This is a list of T cell receptor beta chains from one sample in a study of shared clonotypes between healthy human individuals. The repertoire was sequenced with immunoSEQ multiplex PCR; TCRdb's copy has only in-frame clones and lacks some. The sample lists 1.6 million or so clones, 96% occurring once. Sequencing was done on a sample of naive CD4+ T cells sorted from blood. These receptors all come from a man aged 25 to 45 in good health. Both conserved end residues are part of each CDR3. Fields, in order: D gene, J gene, clone size, V gene, CDR3 DNA, CDR3 protein. A D gene is named only where the DNA matches it firmly. Clone size is stated in some rows and not others, as once, few, many or a class when expanded.

TRBD1,TRBJ2-1,-,TRBV30,TGTGCCTGGAGTGGACAGGGACCCCATGAGCAGTTCTTC,CAWSGQGPHEQFF
-,TRBJ2-2,-,TRBV5-1,TGCGCCAGCAGCTTGGCCGGGAAGCCTGCCACCGGGGAGCTGTTTTTT,CASSLAGKPATGELFF
-,TRBJ2-3,-,TRBV28,TGTGCCAGCAGCCACGGGGGTCGGACGCAGTATTTT,CASSHGGRTQYF
TRBD1,TRBJ2-2,-,TRBV9,TGTGCCAGCAGCTTCGGGACAGGGAACACCGGGGAGCTGTTTTTT,CASSFGTGNTGELFF
TRBD2,TRBJ2-5,-,TRBV29-1,TGCAGCGTTCTAGCTAGCGGGAGTCTCCAAGAGACCCAGTACTTC,CSVLASGSLQETQYF
TRBD2,TRBJ2-7,-,TRBV27,TGTGCCAGCAGTAAAACTAGCGGAAGCTCCTACGAGCAGTACTTC,CASSKTSGSSYEQYF
-,TRBJ2-7,few,TRBV25-1,TGTGCCAGCAGTGTTACAAGGGGCTACGAGCAGTACTTC,CASSVTRGYEQYF
-,TRBJ2-1,-,TRBV20-1,TGCAGTGTGTACGGGAATGAGCAGTTCTTC,CSVYGNEQFF
-,TRBJ2-7,-,TRBV18,TGTGCCAGCTCACCATACCCCCTTTACGAGCAGTACTTC,CASSPYPLYEQYF
-,TRBJ1-4,-,TRBV6-5,TGTGCCAGCAGTTACTCGGGTTCTACTAATGAAAAACTGTTTTTT,CASSYSGSTNEKLFF
-,TRBJ2-7,-,TRBV7-8,TGTGCCAGCAGCCCCCTCACCGGGGGAGAGCAGTACTTC,CASSPLTGGEQYF
TRBD2,TRBJ2-5,-,TRBV6-5,TGTGCCAGCAGTCCCGGGACTAGTTGGAACTTC,CASSPGTSWNF
-,TRBJ2-1,-,TRBV19,TGTGCCAGTAGTACCGATAGCGGCTCCTACAATGAGCAGTTCTTC,CASSTDSGSYNEQFF
-,TRBJ1-1,-,TRBV7-6,TGTGCCAGCAGCCCCCAGGGTTTGAACACTGAAGCTTTCTTT,CASSPQGLNTEAFF
TRBD2,TRBJ2-7,-,TRBV6-4,TGTGCCAGCAGTCCCACTAGCGGGTCATCCTACGAGCAGTACTTC,CASSPTSGSSYEQYF
TRBD1,TRBJ2-7,once,TRBV7-9,TGTGCCAGCAGCTTCCGTGGACAGGGGAGGTCCTACGAGCAGTACTTC,CASSFRGQGRSYEQYF
-,TRBJ1-1,-,TRBV7-3,TGTGCCAGCAGCTCCCACATGAACACTGAAGCTTTCTTT,CASSSHMNTEAFF
-,TRBJ2-2,-,TRBV5-1,TGCGCCAGCAGCTTGGAGTCGGGCACCGGGGAGCTGTTTTTT,CASSLESGTGELFF
TRBD1,TRBJ1-4,-,TRBV7-8,TGTGCCAGCAGCCTCCGGGACAGGGCAAATGAAAAACTGTTTTTT,CASSLRDRANEKLFF
TRBD1,TRBJ1-1,-,TRBV7-2,TGTGCCAGCAGCCCTGGACAGGGTGTTGATGAAGCTTTCTTT,CASSPGQGVDEAFF
-,TRBJ1-1,-,TRBV2,TGTGCCAGCAGTGAGGACCGGGGCACTGAAGCTTTCTTT,CASSEDRGTEAFF
-,TRBJ2-6,-,TRBV7-9,TGTGCCAGCAGCTTAGCAAGGGTTCTCGTAGGGGCCAACGTCCTGACTTTC,CASSLARVLVGANVLTF
-,TRBJ2-1,-,TRBV27,TGTGCCAGCAGTTTACAAGCGCGGGATGGAAACAATGAGCAGTTCTTC,CASSLQARDGNNEQFF
TRBD1,TRBJ1-2,-,TRBV27,TGTGCCAGCACCCGTCGGACAGGGGGCAGAAACTATGGCTACACCTTC,CASTRRTGGRNYGYTF
-,TRBJ1-4,-,TRBV28,TGTGCCAGCAGTTCCCCGGGAGGCAGGGGAAGTGAAAAACTGTTTTTT,CASSSPGGRGSEKLFF
-,TRBJ2-5,-,TRBV7-2,TGTGCCAGCAGCTTAGCACAAGAGACCCAGTACTTC,CASSLAQETQYF
TRBD2,TRBJ2-1,-,TRBV5-6,TGTGCCAGCAGCATTGGGACTAGCGGACCCTCCTACAATGAGCAGTTCTTC,CASSIGTSGPSYNEQFF
-,TRBJ2-1,once,TRBV5-4,TGTGCCAGCAGCTCCCCGGGACGCCCTTCCGGTGAGCAGTTCTTC,CASSSPGRPSGEQFF
-,TRBJ2-3,-,TRBV21-1,TGTGCCAGCAGCCGAGGACCCGGGACTAGCGGACGTGCTAGCACAGATACGCAGTATTTT,CASSRGPGTSGRASTDTQYF
TRBD1,TRBJ2-1,-,TRBV19,TGTGCCAGTAGTATACTGGGACAGGTCCCCAATGAGCAGTTCTTC,CASSILGQVPNEQFF
TRBD2,TRBJ2-7,-,TRBV9,TGTGCCAGCAGCGTAGAACCCGGGAGGGCCTACGAGCAGTACTTC,CASSVEPGRAYEQYF
-,TRBJ1-2,-,TRBV2,TGTGCCAGCAGTGAGGGATCCCTCTATGGCTACACCTTC,CASSEGSLYGYTF
TRBD1,TRBJ1-4,-,TRBV10-1,TGCGCCAGCAGTGCAGGGGGTAATGAAAAACTGTTTTTT,CASSAGGNEKLFF
-,TRBJ1-5,-,TRBV28,TGTGCCAGCAGCACACAGGGATCCTTCAATCAGCCCCAGCATTTT,CASSTQGSFNQPQHF
-,TRBJ1-1,-,TRBV6-5,TGTGCCAGCAGTTACGAGGGGTGGAACACTGAAGCTTTCTTT,CASSYEGWNTEAFF
-,TRBJ2-6,-,TRBV7-8,TGTGCCAGCAGCCGGTACAGGGTTAGCTCTGGGGCCAACGTCCTGACTTTC,CASSRYRVSSGANVLTF
-,TRBJ2-5,-,TRBV7-7,TGTGCCAGCAGCTCAGGGGTGGGGGTAGAGACCCAGTACTTC,CASSSGVGVETQYF
-,TRBJ2-7,-,TRBV9,TGTGCCAGCAGCGTAGGCAGTGGGGCAGAAGAGCAGTACTTC,CASSVGSGAEEQYF
-,TRBJ2-1,-,TRBV7-7,TGTGCCAGCAGCTTATGGGAGGGGGACAATGAGCAGTTCTTC,CASSLWEGDNEQFF
-,TRBJ2-1,-,TRBV11-2,TGTGCCAGCAGCTTAGATCCCCCCCATGAGCAGTTCTTC,CASSLDPPHEQFF
-,TRBJ1-1,few,TRBV18,TGTGCCAGCTCACCACTTAGGGTTGGCGACACTGAAGCTTTCTTT,CASSPLRVGDTEAFF
-,TRBJ2-1,-,TRBV18,TGTGCCAGCTCACCCCGACAGGTAGACGGGATCGAGTTCTTC,CASSPRQVDGIEFF
-,TRBJ2-1,-,TRBV18,TGTGCCAGCCAACAAAGTAACCTAGTGCGCAATGAGCAGTTCTTC,CASQQSNLVRNEQFF
-,TRBJ2-7,-,TRBV6-1,TGTGCCAGCAGGGTTACATGGACCGTCACCTACGAGCAGTACTTC,CASRVTWTVTYEQYF
-,TRBJ1-1,-,TRBV7-9,TGTGCCAGCAGCTTAGGCGTCGGACAGAACACTGAAGCTTTCTTT,CASSLGVGQNTEAFF
-,TRBJ1-1,-,TRBV5-1,TGCGCCAGCAGCTTGGATCCGGGATGGACTGAAGCTTTCTTT,CASSLDPGWTEAFF
-,TRBJ2-3,-,TRBV2,TGTGCCAGCAGGGACCGCGCAGATACGCAGTATTTT,CASRDRADTQYF
-,TRBJ2-7,-,TRBV19,TGTGCCAGTATCAATAGGCATGGGGGAAAGCAGTACTTC,CASINRHGGKQYF
-,TRBJ2-3,-,TRBV6-5,TGTGCCAGCAGTTACCCCGGGGTAGATACGCAGTATTTT,CASSYPGVDTQYF
TRBD2,TRBJ2-6,-,TRBV27,TGTGCCAGCAGTCCCGAGAGATCCGGGACTAGCTCTGGGGCCAACGTCCTGACTTTC,CASSPERSGTSSGANVLTF
-,TRBJ2-7,-,TRBV28,TGTGCCAGCAGTTATCCCCTACAGGGTTACTACGAGCAGTACTTC,CASSYPLQGYYEQYF